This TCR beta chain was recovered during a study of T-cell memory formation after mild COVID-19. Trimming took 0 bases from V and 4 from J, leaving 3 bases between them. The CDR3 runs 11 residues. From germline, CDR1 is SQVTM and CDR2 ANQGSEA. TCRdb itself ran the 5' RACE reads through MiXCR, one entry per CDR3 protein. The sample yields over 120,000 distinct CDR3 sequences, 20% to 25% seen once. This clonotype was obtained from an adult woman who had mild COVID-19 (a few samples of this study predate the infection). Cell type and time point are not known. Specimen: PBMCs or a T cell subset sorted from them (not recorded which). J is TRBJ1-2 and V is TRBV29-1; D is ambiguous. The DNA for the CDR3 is TGCAGCGTTGAAGATCTCTATGGCTACACCTTC. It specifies CSVEDLYGYTF.